Following are 22 T cell receptor beta chains from one sample sequenced in a study of T cells in Graves' hyperthyroidism and ophthalmopathy. The investigators amplified TCR beta CDR3 regions from RNA transcripts. Researchers ran a first-round RT-PCR on the TCR CDR3 using the HTBI primer set. From the multiplex PCR reads, TCRdb called clonotypes with MiXCR, one entry per CDR3 protein. There are 300,000 to 500,000 distinct CDR3 sequences in the sample; more than 12% occur only once, and around 28% lies in the top ten. The sequenced sample consisted of blood. Receptor source: a man aged 50 to 60 with Graves' ophthalmopathy.

The chain has TRBV2 and TRBJ1-2; TRBD1 is a possible D gene (5 bases). Between the trimmed V and J ends, which lost 5 bases and 8 bases, there was a span of 24 bases. This CDR3 contains 16 residues. Germline V gene sequence: CDR1 SNHLY, CDR2 FYNNEI. The CDR3 region has the DNA TGTGCCAGCAGTTCCTACACCGGGACGGTGTCTGAGGGCTACACCTTC. Translated, it gives CASSSYTGTVSEGYTF.

This clonotype showed up many times. The genes are TRBV25-1 and TRBJ2-7; 10 bases line up with TRBD1. The germline V gene encodes CDR1 MGHDK and CDR2 SYGVNS. The CDR3 loop spans 14 amino acids. V trimming: 6 bases; J trimming: 4 bases; junction bases outside the gene matches: 6. The CDR3 spells CASRVGGQGYEQYF. CDR3 nucleotides: TGTGCCAGCAGGGTCGGGGGACAGGGGTACGAGCAGTACTTC.

At least ten counts were recorded for this clonotype. The chain is built from TRBV12-3 or TRBV12-4 and TRBJ2-2; 14 positions agree with TRBD2. The trim removed 6 bases at V and 2 bases at J, leaving 5 bases unmatched. The CDR3 covers 17 residues. CDR3 coding DNA: TGTGCCAGCAGCCGGGGACTAGCGGGAGCAAACACCGGGGAGCTGTTTTTT. This translates into CASSRGLAGANTGELFF.

The V call is TRBV28, the J call TRBJ1-2; D is perhaps TRBD1 (5 bases). The CDR3 has 11 residues. The V end lost 5 bases, the J end lost 4 bases, and 5 bases lay between the germline ends. Germline assignment: CDR1 MDHEN and CDR2 SYDVKM. CDR3 sequence: CASSDSYGYTF. The CDR3, as DNA: TGTGCCAGCAGTGACAGCTATGGCTACACCTTC.

CDR3 nucleotide sequence: TGTGCCAGCAGCTTGGTAGGACTGGGCGAGCAGTACTTC. Translation: CASSLVGLGEQYF. The genes are TRBV5-4 and TRBJ2-7; D is possibly TRBD2 (5 bases). The V gene lost 0 bases and the J gene lost 6 bases, with 10 bases spanning the gap. The CDR3 extends over 13 amino acids. CDR1 is SGHNT and CDR2 is YYREEE in the germline V gene (reference sequence).

This clonotype has only a few counts. This chain uses TRBV20-1 with TRBJ1-2, with D maybe TRBD1 (6 bases). V lost 5 bases and J 3 bases, leaving 19 bases between the germline ends. Germline V CDR1 and CDR2: DFQATT, SNEGSKA (reference sequence). This CDR3 is 15 amino acids long. CDR3 region: CSAVASGRGYYGYTF. CDR3 DNA: TGCAGTGCTGTAGCGTCAGGCAGGGGATACTATGGCTACACCTTC.

This clonotype was seen at least ten times. V usage is TRBV18 and J usage is TRBJ2-5, with D tentatively TRBD2 (5 bases). Trimming left V 1 base short and J 3 bases short, with 9 bases between. The CDR3 runs 14 residues. Germline V gives CDR1 KGHSH, CDR2 LQKENI. CDR3 sequence (DNA): TGTGCCAGCTCACCACTAGCGTTAGAAGAGACCCAGTACTTC. As protein: CASSPLALEETQYF.

This clonotype appeared a few times. The V call is TRBV24-1, the J call TRBJ2-1, with TRBD1 matching over 11 bases. The CDR3 runs to 15 residues. CDR1 is KGHDR and CDR2 is SFDVKD in the germline V gene. After removal of 3 bases from V and 9 bases from J, the junction contained 6 bases not matched to a gene. The CDR3 spells CATSDRGTGGREQFF. The CDR3 DNA sequence: TGTGCCACCAGTGATCGTGGGACAGGGGGTCGTGAGCAGTTCTTC.

The rearrangement joins TRBV6-1 to TRBJ2-3; tentative D call: TRBD1 (5 bases). The V and J ends lost 5 bases and 2 bases respectively, with 11 bases between them. The germline V gene encodes CDR1 MNHNS and CDR2 SASEGT. The CDR3 loop spans 14 amino acids. In nucleotides, the CDR3 is TGTGCCAGCAGTCCAAGACAGTTCACAGATACGCAGTATTTT. Residues: CASSPRQFTDTQYF.

This sequence joins TRBV3-1 and TRBJ2-1; the D is unclear. With 0 bases removed from V and 7 bases from J, the gap between germline ends came to 7 bases. CDR1 is LGHDT and CDR2 is YNNKEL in the germline V gene (reference sequence). The CDR3 runs to 13 residues. The CDR3: CASSQDLINEQFF. The DNA of the CDR3 is TGTGCCAGCAGCCAAGATTTAATTAATGAGCAGTTCTTC.

The gene calls are TRBV18 and TRBJ1-5; no clear D. The CDR3 spans 16 residues. Germline V gene data show CDR1 as KGHSH and CDR2 as LQKENI. V shed 5 bases and J shed 4 bases, with 18 bases lying between them. This CDR3 is CASSEKDGVPNQPQHF. The CDR3 coding sequence is TGTGCCAGCTCAGAGAAAGATGGGGTCCCGAATCAGCCCCAGCATTTT.

This clonotype was counted many times. The chain has TRBV6-5 and TRBJ1-1, with D possibly TRBD1 on 6 matching bases. V was trimmed by 2 bases and J by 6 bases, leaving 13 bases between them. From germline, CDR1 is MNHEY and CDR2 SVGAGI. CDR3 size: 14 residues. CDR3: CASSYSRGVAEAFF. The CDR3 DNA reads TGTGCCAGCAGTTACAGCAGGGGAGTTGCTGAAGCTTTCTTT.

This clonotype was seen a few times. The chain has TRBV9 and TRBJ2-6; D might be TRBD1 (5 bases). V lost 3 bases to trimming and J lost 0 bases, with 10 bases between them. CDR3 length: 16 residues. Germline V CDR1 and CDR2: SGDLS, YYNGEE. The CDR3 DNA reads TGTGCCAGCAGCGGGGGCTGGACCTCTGGGGCCAACGTCCTGACTTTC. Its protein product is CASSGGWTSGANVLTF.

Comment on this clonotype: Compared with germline, one end of the junction differs, possibly owing to a read error. The chain uses TRBV6-5 and TRBJ1-1; TRBD1 agrees at 10 bases. CDR3 length: 16 amino acids. The germline V gene encodes CDR1 MNHEY and CDR2 SVGAGI. The CDR3 spells CASGYSSPGTGDEAFF. In DNA form, the CDR3 reads TGTGCCAGCGGTTACTCAAGTCCCGGGACAGGGGATGAAGCTTTCTTT.

This chain connects TRBV5-1 to TRBJ2-7; maybe TRBD2 (5 bases). CDR1 is SGHRS and CDR2 is YFSETQ in the germline V gene. The CDR3 totals 14 residues. V was cut by 0 bases and J by 5 bases, with 12 bases left in between. CDR3 nucleotides: TGCGCCAGCAGCTTGGTCAGGACGAGGGACGAGCAGTACTTC. The encoded protein is CASSLVRTRDEQYF.

Remarks on this clonotype: This clone may be a read error of a much larger clone one base away. The rearrangement links TRBV5-1 to TRBJ2-7; perhaps D is TRBD1 or TRBD2 (5 bases each). The CDR3 is 13 residues long. Germline V gene data show CDR1 as SGHRS and CDR2 as YFSETQ. The ends were cut back, 5 bases at V and 4 bases at J, with 13 bases in the middle. CDR3 bases: TGCGCCAGCAGGGGGGTTGGGTCGTACGAGCAGTACTTC. Encoded protein: CASRGVGSYEQYF.

The CDR3 region has the DNA TGTGCCAGCTCAGTCGGAGGACAGCCCCAGCATTTT. Amino acids: CASSVGGQPQHF. The chain links TRBV25-1 to TRBJ1-5; D uncertain. Germline CDR1 is MGHDK and CDR2 is SYGVNS. Trimming left V 8 bases short and J 7 bases short, with 12 bases between. The CDR3 is 12 residues long.

About this clonotype itself: It may be a read error: a sequence one base away is much more abundant. The chain is built from TRBV30 and TRBJ2-7; 7 bases align to TRBD2. Germline CDR1 and CDR2: GTSNPN and SVGIG (reference sequence). CDR3 size: 13 residues. V lost 5 bases, J lost 2 bases, and 6 bases stayed unmatched. The CDR3 DNA follows: TGTGCCTGGGGTTCGAGCGGGGCCTACGAGCAGTACTTC. Its translation is CAWGSSGAYEQYF.

This clonotype was detected only a few times. The chain carries TRBV10-1 and TRBJ2-3; D gene uncertain. The germline gives CDR1 WNHNN, CDR2 SYGVQD (reference sequence). V was trimmed by 2 bases and J by 2 bases, leaving 5 bases between them. CDR3 length equals 13 residues. CDR3 amino acids: CASSEVVTDTQYF. In DNA form, the CDR3 reads TGCGCCAGCAGTGAGGTAGTCACAGATACGCAGTATTTT.

This clonotype was detected ten times or more. This chain connects TRBV5-1 to TRBJ2-7; D possibly corresponds to TRBD2 (6 bases). The CDR3 has 13 residues. V was clipped by 4 bases and J by 7 bases, with 15 bases between them. Per the germline V gene, CDR1 is SGHRS and CDR2 is YFSETQ. For the CDR3, the DNA is TGCGCCAGCAGCCTGAGGGACTCCCAAGAGCAGTACTTC. Translated, it gives CASSLRDSQEQYF.

This clonotype came up many times. This chain links TRBV6-1 with TRBJ2-5; no clear D. V lost 8 bases and J lost 1, with 11 bases in between. The germline V gene encodes CDR1 MNHNS and CDR2 SASEGT. The CDR3 extends over 13 amino acids. The CDR3 DNA reads as TGTGCCAGCGGCCGGACCGCCCAAGAGACCCAGTACTTC. Translation: CASGRTAQETQYF.

This clonotype was counted ten times or more. V is TRBV5-6 and J is TRBJ2-7; no definite D call. Germline assignment: CDR1 SGHDT and CDR2 YYEEEE. The germline V and J ends were trimmed by 6 bases and 4 bases, with 11 bases remaining between them. The CDR3 extends over 12 amino acids. DNA for the CDR3: TGTGCCAGCACCAAAAGTGGGTACGAGCAGTACTTC. This sequence encodes CASTKSGYEQYF.